A selection of T cell receptor beta chains follows, all from one sample in a study of blood T cells in healthy people across ages. TCRdb ran MiXCR on the 5' RACE reads and lists one entry per CDR3 protein. This sample carries 650,000 to 700,000 distinct CDR3 sequences, over 40% of them seen once, and the ten largest clones take about 14%. The specimen was blood. The receptors come from an elderly woman in good health. Each CDR3 is given with its conserved first and last residue. Each record gives: V gene, J gene, D gene, clone size, CDR3 protein, CDR3 DNA. A D gene is named only where the DNA matches it firmly. Clone size is shown for a subset of rows, as once, few, many or a class of expanded clone.

V gene: TRBV7-2; J gene: TRBJ2-2; D gene: .; clone size: .; CDR3 protein: CASSLTGKVNTGELFF; CDR3 DNA: TGTGCCAGCAGCTTAACGGGGAAGGTTAACACCGGGGAGCTGTTTTTT
V gene: TRBV20-1; J gene: TRBJ2-7; D gene: .; clone size: .; CDR3 protein: CSARPDGYEQYF; CDR3 DNA: TGCAGTGCTAGACCCGACGGGTACGAGCAGTACTTC
V gene: TRBV20-1; J gene: TRBJ2-3; D gene: TRBD1; clone size: .; CDR3 protein: CSAYPGGTGARSTDTQYF; CDR3 DNA: TGCAGTGCTTATCCCGGCGGGACAGGGGCGCGATCCACAGATACGCAGTATTTT
V gene: TRBV5-6; J gene: TRBJ2-3; D gene: TRBD2; clone size: few; CDR3 protein: CASSPRDYRTDTQYF; CDR3 DNA: TGTGCCAGCAGCCCCCGGGACTACCGTACAGATACGCAGTATTTT
V gene: TRBV6-6; J gene: TRBJ2-3; D gene: TRBD2; clone size: many; CDR3 protein: CASSYPSGGTAATQYF; CDR3 DNA: TGTGCCAGCAGTTATCCGAGCGGGGGGACGGCAGCTACGCAGTATTTT
V gene: TRBV29-1; J gene: TRBJ2-7; D gene: .; clone size: .; CDR3 protein: CSVVGAVSEQYF; CDR3 DNA: TGCAGCGTGGTTGGAGCGGTCTCCGAGCAGTACTTC
V gene: TRBV6-5; J gene: TRBJ2-3; D gene: TRBD1; clone size: few; CDR3 protein: CASSYRDRVTDTQYF; CDR3 DNA: TGTGCCAGCAGTTATCGGGACAGGGTCACAGATACGCAGTATTTT
V gene: TRBV6-2/TRBV6-3; J gene: TRBJ2-3; D gene: .; clone size: .; CDR3 protein: CASQNPRKGVDTQYF; CDR3 DNA: TGTGCCAGCCAAAACCCCCGCAAGGGGGTAGATACGCAGTATTTT
V gene: TRBV15; J gene: TRBJ2-5; D gene: TRBD2; clone size: .; CDR3 protein: CATSRGETSGYQETQYF; CDR3 DNA: TGTGCCACCAGCAGAGGCGAGACTAGCGGGTACCAAGAGACCCAGTACTTC
V gene: TRBV21-1; J gene: TRBJ2-7; D gene: .; clone size: .; CDR3 protein: CASSEALQLYEQYF; CDR3 DNA: TGTGCCAGCAGCGAAGCCCTACAGCTCTACGAGCAGTACTTC
V gene: TRBV10-3; J gene: TRBJ2-1; D gene: .; clone size: .; CDR3 protein: CAIGRDSSYNEQFF; CDR3 DNA: TGTGCCATCGGGAGGGACAGTTCATACAATGAGCAGTTCTTC
V gene: TRBV20-1; J gene: TRBJ2-1; D gene: .; clone size: .; CDR3 protein: CSATLVIRLYEQFF; CDR3 DNA: TGCAGTGCTACCCTAGTTATAAGGCTCTATGAGCAGTTCTTC
V gene: TRBV29-1; J gene: TRBJ1-4; D gene: .; clone size: .; CDR3 protein: CSVERIFNEKLFF; CDR3 DNA: TGCAGCGTTGAGAGGATCTTTAATGAAAAACTGTTTTTT
V gene: TRBV11-2; J gene: TRBJ2-7; D gene: .; clone size: many; CDR3 protein: CASSLAAGGAYEQYF; CDR3 DNA: TGTGCCAGCAGCTTAGCTGCAGGGGGGGCCTACGAGCAGTACTTC
V gene: TRBV20-1; J gene: TRBJ1-2; D gene: TRBD1; clone size: .; CDR3 protein: CSARDTPLGQGPFTF; CDR3 DNA: TGCAGTGCTAGAGATACCCCCTTGGGACAGGGGCCCTTCACCTTC
V gene: TRBV2; J gene: TRBJ2-7; D gene: .; clone size: few; CDR3 protein: CAGRQDAYSYEQYF; CDR3 DNA: TGTGCCGGGAGACAGGACGCGTACTCCTACGAGCAGTACTTC